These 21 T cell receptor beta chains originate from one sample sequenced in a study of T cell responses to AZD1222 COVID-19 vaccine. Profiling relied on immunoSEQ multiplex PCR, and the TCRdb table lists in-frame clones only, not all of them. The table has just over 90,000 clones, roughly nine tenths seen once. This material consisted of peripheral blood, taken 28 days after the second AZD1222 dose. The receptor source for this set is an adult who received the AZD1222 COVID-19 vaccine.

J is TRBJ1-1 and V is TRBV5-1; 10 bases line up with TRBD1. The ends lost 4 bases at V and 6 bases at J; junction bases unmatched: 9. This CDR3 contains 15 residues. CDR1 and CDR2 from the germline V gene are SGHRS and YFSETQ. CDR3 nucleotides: TGCGCCAGCAGCCCCCGGACAGGGGGAACTGCTGAAGCTTTCTTT. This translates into CASSPRTGGTAEAFF.

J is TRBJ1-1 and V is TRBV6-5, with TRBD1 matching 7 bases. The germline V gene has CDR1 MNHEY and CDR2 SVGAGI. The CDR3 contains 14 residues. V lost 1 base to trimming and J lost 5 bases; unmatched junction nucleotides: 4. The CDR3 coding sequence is TGTGCCAGCAGTTACTACAGGGGTGGGACTGAAGCTTTCTTT. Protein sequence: CASSYYRGGTEAFF.

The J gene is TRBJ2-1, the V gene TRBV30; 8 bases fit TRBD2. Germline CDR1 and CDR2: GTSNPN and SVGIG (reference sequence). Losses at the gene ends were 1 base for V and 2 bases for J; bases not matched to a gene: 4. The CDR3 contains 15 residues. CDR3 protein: CAWSAQAGAYNEQFF. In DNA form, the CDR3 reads TGTGCCTGGAGTGCTCAAGCGGGGGCCTACAATGAGCAGTTCTTC.

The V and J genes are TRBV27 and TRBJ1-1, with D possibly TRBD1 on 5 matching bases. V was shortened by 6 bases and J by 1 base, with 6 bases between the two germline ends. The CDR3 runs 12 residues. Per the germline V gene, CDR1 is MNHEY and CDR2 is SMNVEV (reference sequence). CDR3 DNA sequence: TGTGCCAGCAGAACAGGGAACACTGAAGCTTTCTTT. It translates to CASRTGNTEAFF.

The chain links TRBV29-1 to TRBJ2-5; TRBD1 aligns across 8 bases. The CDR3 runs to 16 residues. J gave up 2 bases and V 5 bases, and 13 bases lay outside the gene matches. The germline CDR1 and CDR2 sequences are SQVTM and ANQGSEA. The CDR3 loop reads CSVSPPQGAQQETQYF. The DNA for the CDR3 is TGCAGCGTTTCACCCCCGCAGGGGGCACAACAAGAGACCCAGTACTTC.

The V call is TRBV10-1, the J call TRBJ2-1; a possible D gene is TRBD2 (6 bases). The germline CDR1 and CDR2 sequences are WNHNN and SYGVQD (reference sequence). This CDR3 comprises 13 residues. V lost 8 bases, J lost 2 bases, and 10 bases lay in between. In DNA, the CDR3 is TGCGCCAGCGGAGCGGGCCCCTACAATGAGCAGTTCTTC. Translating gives CASGAGPYNEQFF.

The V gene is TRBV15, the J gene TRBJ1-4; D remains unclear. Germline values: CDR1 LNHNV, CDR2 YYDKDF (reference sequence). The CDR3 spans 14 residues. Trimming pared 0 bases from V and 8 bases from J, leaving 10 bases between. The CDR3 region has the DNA TGTGCCACCAGCAGAGATGTCTCCTGGGAAAAACTGTTTTTT. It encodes CATSRDVSWEKLFF. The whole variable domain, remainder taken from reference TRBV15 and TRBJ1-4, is DAMVIQNPRYQVTQFGKPVTLSCSQTLNHNVMYWYQQKSSQAPKLLFHYYDKDFNNEADTPDNFQSRRPNTSFCFLDIRSPGLGDTAMYLCATSRDVSWEKLFFGSGTQLSVL.

The CDR3 sequence is CASSPQPGASTEAFF. The CDR3 DNA reads TGTGCCAGCAGTCCCCAACCAGGGGCGAGCACTGAAGCTTTCTTT. This chain connects TRBV27 to TRBJ1-1; tentative D call: TRBD1 (6 bases). V lost 5 bases to trimming and J lost 4 bases, with 17 bases between them. This CDR3 is 15 amino acids long. Germline V gene data show CDR1 as MNHEY and CDR2 as SMNVEV (reference sequence).

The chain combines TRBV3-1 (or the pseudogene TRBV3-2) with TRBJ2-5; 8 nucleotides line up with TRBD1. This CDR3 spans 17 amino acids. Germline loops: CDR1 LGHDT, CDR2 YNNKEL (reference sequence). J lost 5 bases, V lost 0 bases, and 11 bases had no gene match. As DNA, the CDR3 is TGTGCCAGCAGCCAAGATTCCGGGACAGGTCGGGGGGAGACCCAGTACTTC. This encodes CASSQDSGTGRGETQYF.

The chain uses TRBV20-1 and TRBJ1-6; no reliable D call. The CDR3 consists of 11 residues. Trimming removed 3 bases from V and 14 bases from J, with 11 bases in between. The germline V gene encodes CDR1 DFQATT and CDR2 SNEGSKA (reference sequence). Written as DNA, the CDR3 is TGCAGTGCTAGGGAGGTCCAGGCCCTCCACTTT. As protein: CSAREVQALHF.

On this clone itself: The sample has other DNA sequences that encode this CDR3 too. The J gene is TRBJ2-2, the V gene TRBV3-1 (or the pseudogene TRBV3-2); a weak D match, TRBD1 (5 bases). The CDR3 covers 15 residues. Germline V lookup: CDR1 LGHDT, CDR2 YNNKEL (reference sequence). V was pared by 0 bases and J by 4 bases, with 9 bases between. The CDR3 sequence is CASSQDRVFTGELFF. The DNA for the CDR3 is TGTGCCAGCAGCCAAGACAGGGTATTCACCGGGGAGCTGTTTTTT.

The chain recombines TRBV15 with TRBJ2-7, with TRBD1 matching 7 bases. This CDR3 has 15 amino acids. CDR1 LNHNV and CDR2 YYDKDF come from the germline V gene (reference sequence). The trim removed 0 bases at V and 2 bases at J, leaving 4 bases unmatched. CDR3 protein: CATSRDRGGTYEQYF. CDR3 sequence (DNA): TGTGCCACCAGCAGAGATAGAGGGGGCACCTACGAGCAGTACTTC.

The CDR3 coding sequence is TGTGCCAGCAGGAGCTTCGACAGGGTTTCTGAAGCTTTCTTT. Protein: CASRSFDRVSEAFF. J is TRBJ1-1 and V is TRBV6-5; 7 nucleotides line up with TRBD1. This CDR3 has 14 residues. The junction had 10 bases not matched to a gene; V was cut back by 6 bases and J by 6 bases. CDR1 MNHEY and CDR2 SVGAGI come from the germline V gene.

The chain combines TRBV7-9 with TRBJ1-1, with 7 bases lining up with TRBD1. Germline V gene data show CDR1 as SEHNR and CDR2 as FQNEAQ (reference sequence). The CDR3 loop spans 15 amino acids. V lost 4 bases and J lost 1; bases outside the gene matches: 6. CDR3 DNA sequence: TGTGCCAGCAGCTCCAGGGGGTTCGGGAACACTGAAGCTTTCTTT. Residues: CASSSRGFGNTEAFF.

CDR3 region: CASSHRWEGGRIEAFF. The CDR3 DNA reads TGTGCCAGCAGCCACCGGTGGGAGGGGGGAAGAATTGAAGCTTTCTTT. The chain joins TRBV5-6 to TRBJ1-1; weak D call: TRBD1 (6 bases). This CDR3 spans 16 amino acids. The germline gives CDR1 SGHDT, CDR2 YYEEEE. The ends were cut back, 4 bases at V and 7 bases at J, with 23 bases in the middle.

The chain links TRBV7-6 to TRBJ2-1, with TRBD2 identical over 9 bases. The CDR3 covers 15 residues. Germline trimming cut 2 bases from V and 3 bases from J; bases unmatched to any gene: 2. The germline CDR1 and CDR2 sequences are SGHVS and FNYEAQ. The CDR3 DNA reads TGTGCCAGCAGCTTACCAGCGGGAGGCTACAATGAGCAGTTCTTC. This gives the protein CASSLPAGGYNEQFF.

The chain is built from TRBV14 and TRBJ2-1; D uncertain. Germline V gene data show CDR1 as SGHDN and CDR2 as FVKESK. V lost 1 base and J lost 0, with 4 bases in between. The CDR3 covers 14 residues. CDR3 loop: CASSQAGSYNEQFF. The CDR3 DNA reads TGTGCCAGCAGCCAAGCCGGCTCCTACAATGAGCAGTTCTTC.

The CDR3 DNA sequence: TGCAGTGCGGGGGGCAACGAGCAGTACTTC. Encoded protein: CSAGGNEQYF. V is TRBV29-1 and J is TRBJ2-7; 8 nucleotides match TRBD2. From germline, CDR1 is SQVTM and CDR2 ANQGSEA. The CDR3 runs to 10 residues.

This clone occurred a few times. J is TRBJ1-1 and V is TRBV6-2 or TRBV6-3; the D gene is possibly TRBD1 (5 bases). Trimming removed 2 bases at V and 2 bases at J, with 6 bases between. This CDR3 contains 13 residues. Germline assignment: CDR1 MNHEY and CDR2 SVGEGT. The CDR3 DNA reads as TGTGCCAGCAGTTACCGGGACAACACTGAAGCTTTCTTT. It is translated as CASSYRDNTEAFF.

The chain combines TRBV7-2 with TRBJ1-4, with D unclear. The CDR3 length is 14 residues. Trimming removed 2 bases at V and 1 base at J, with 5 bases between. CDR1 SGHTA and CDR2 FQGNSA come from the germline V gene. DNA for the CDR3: TGTGCCAGCAGCTTAAGTCGAACTAATGAAAAACTGTTTTTT. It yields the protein CASSLSRTNEKLFF.

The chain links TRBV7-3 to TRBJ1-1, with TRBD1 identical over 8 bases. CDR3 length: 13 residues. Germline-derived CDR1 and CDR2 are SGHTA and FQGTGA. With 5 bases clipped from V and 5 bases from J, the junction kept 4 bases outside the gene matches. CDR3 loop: CASSRGQGTEAFF. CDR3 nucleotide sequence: TGTGCCAGCAGCAGAGGACAGGGAACTGAAGCTTTCTTT.